Shown below are 2 T cell receptor beta chains from a single sample sequenced in a study of T cell repertoires in cytomegalovirus infection. TCRdb used MiXCR to reprocess the reads, holding one entry per CDR3 protein. This sample has roughly 300,000 distinct CDR3 sequences, with under 30% found just once. Specimen: PBMCs. Receptors originate from a human donor in good health (CMV status not recorded). Some clones in this sample may be carry-over from other donors' samples.

This clonotype was counted between two and nine times. The chain carries TRBV20-1 and TRBJ2-7; TRBD2 aligns across 9 bases. From germline, CDR1 is DFQATT and CDR2 SNEGSKA (reference sequence). This CDR3 is 13 amino acids long. Unmatched junction bases numbered 6, after V lost 4 bases and J lost 5 bases. CDR3 nucleotides: TGCAGTGCTAATAGCGGGAGTATCCACGAGCAGTACTTC. Its protein is CSANSGSIHEQYF.

This chain links TRBV7-2 with TRBJ2-2; 11 nucleotides match TRBD2. The CDR3 is 17 residues long. The J segment lost 7 bases and the V segment lost 2 bases, leaving 9 bases of the junction unmatched. Germline V CDR1 and CDR2: SGHTA, FQGNSA. The CDR3, as DNA: TGTGCCAGCAGCTTAAGGGGACTAGCGGCGATGAGCGGGGAGCTGTTTTTT. Translating it yields CASSLRGLAAMSGELFF.